A selection of T cell receptor beta chains follows, all from one sample in a study of cytomegalovirus exposure and HLA in healthy donors. TCRdb's table, derived via immunoSEQ multiplex PCR, lists solely in-frame clones and lacks some. Of roughly 200,000 clones in the sample, just over 75% were seen once. The sample comprised PBMCs. These receptors all stem from a man between 18 and 35 years old in good health and CMV-seronegative. The CDR3 runs from the conserved cysteine through the conserved F or W. The D gene is left open where the match is weak. Only some rows state a clone size, as once, few, many or a class for expanded clones.

j_call: TRBJ1-6; cdr3_length: 12; clone_size: .; d_call: TRBD1; v_call: TRBV30; cdr3_aa: CAGDRDNSPLHF; cdr3_nt: TGTGCCGGTGACAGGGATAATTCACCCCTCCACTTT
j_call: TRBJ2-7; cdr3_length: 14; clone_size: .; d_call: TRBD2; v_call: TRBV18; cdr3_aa: CASSPASGSGEQYF; cdr3_nt: TGTGCCAGCTCACCCGCTAGCGGGAGTGGTGAGCAGTACTTC
j_call: TRBJ1-2; cdr3_length: 10; clone_size: .; d_call: .; v_call: TRBV27; cdr3_aa: CASGRSGYTF; cdr3_nt: TGTGCCAGCGGAAGGAGTGGCTACACCTTC
j_call: TRBJ2-7; cdr3_length: 14; clone_size: few; d_call: TRBD1; v_call: TRBV2; cdr3_aa: CASSYSTGGYEQYF; cdr3_nt: TGTGCCAGCAGTTATTCCACAGGGGGCTACGAGCAGTACTTC
j_call: TRBJ2-1; cdr3_length: 15; clone_size: .; d_call: TRBD1; v_call: TRBV5-4; cdr3_aa: CASSSPGTGYNEQFF; cdr3_nt: TGTGCCAGCAGCTCCCCCGGGACAGGGTACAATGAGCAGTTCTTC
j_call: TRBJ1-1; cdr3_length: 13; clone_size: .; d_call: .; v_call: TRBV2; cdr3_aa: CASRGTGYTEAFF; cdr3_nt: TGTGCCAGCAGGGGAACAGGATACACTGAAGCTTTCTTT
j_call: TRBJ2-7; cdr3_length: 12; clone_size: once; d_call: TRBD1; v_call: TRBV14; cdr3_aa: CASRRTGGEQYF; cdr3_nt: TGTGCCAGCAGAAGAACAGGGGGCGAGCAGTACTTC
j_call: TRBJ1-2; cdr3_length: 14; clone_size: .; d_call: .; v_call: TRBV7-2; cdr3_aa: CASAKHKGDYGYTF; cdr3_nt: TGTGCCAGCGCTAAACATAAAGGGGACTATGGCTACACCTTC
j_call: TRBJ1-5; cdr3_length: 16; clone_size: .; d_call: .; v_call: TRBV27; cdr3_aa: CASSLSGPYSNQPQHF; cdr3_nt: TGTGCCAGCAGTTTATCGGGCCCGTATAGCAATCAGCCCCAGCATTTT
j_call: TRBJ2-3; cdr3_length: 13; clone_size: few; d_call: TRBD1; v_call: TRBV11-3; cdr3_aa: CASSNDRADTQYF; cdr3_nt: TGTGCCAGCAGCAATGACAGGGCAGATACGCAGTATTTT
j_call: TRBJ2-2; cdr3_length: 15; clone_size: .; d_call: .; v_call: TRBV30; cdr3_aa: CAWRELSGYTGELFF; cdr3_nt: TGTGCCTGGAGGGAGCTAAGCGGGTACACCGGGGAGCTGTTTTTT
j_call: TRBJ1-2; cdr3_length: 14; clone_size: .; d_call: .; v_call: TRBV2; cdr3_aa: CASSVPTGGYGYTF; cdr3_nt: TGTGCCAGCAGCGTACCGACAGGAGGCTATGGCTACACCTTC
j_call: TRBJ1-2; cdr3_length: 16; clone_size: few; d_call: TRBD1; v_call: TRBV28; cdr3_aa: CASSLLRRIQGRGYTF; cdr3_nt: TGTGCCAGCAGTTTACTCAGACGCATACAGGGGAGAGGCTACACCTTC
j_call: TRBJ2-3; cdr3_length: 16; clone_size: .; d_call: .; v_call: TRBV18; cdr3_aa: CASSPAVWNNADTQYF; cdr3_nt: TGTGCCAGCTCACCGGCGGTTTGGAATAACGCAGATACGCAGTATTTT
j_call: TRBJ1-2; cdr3_length: 13; clone_size: .; d_call: .; v_call: TRBV30; cdr3_aa: CAWSLGLNYGYTF; cdr3_nt: TGTGCCTGGAGTCTCGGTCTGAACTATGGCTACACCTTC
j_call: TRBJ1-4; cdr3_length: 13; clone_size: .; d_call: TRBD1; v_call: TRBV6-1; cdr3_aa: CATLTGSHEKLFF; cdr3_nt: TGTGCCACCCTGACAGGGAGTCATGAAAAACTGTTTTTT
j_call: TRBJ2-1; cdr3_length: 15; clone_size: .; d_call: TRBD1; v_call: TRBV28; cdr3_aa: CASTPGDRPNNEQFF; cdr3_nt: TGTGCCAGCACCCCCGGGGACAGACCGAACAATGAGCAGTTCTTC
j_call: TRBJ2-1; cdr3_length: 15; clone_size: .; d_call: TRBD2; v_call: TRBV7-9; cdr3_aa: CASSLIAGGYNEQFF; cdr3_nt: TGTGCCAGCAGCTTAATAGCGGGAGGATACAATGAGCAGTTCTTC
j_call: TRBJ2-3; cdr3_length: 13; clone_size: .; d_call: TRBD2; v_call: TRBV5-6; cdr3_aa: CAGGLRGADTQYF; cdr3_nt: TGTGCCGGGGGGTTGCGGGGGGCAGATACGCAGTATTTT
j_call: TRBJ1-1; cdr3_length: 11; clone_size: .; d_call: .; v_call: TRBV12-5; cdr3_aa: CASGHNTEAFF; cdr3_nt: TGTGCTAGTGGCCATAATACTGAGGCTTTCTTT
j_call: TRBJ2-7; cdr3_length: 15; clone_size: .; d_call: TRBD2; v_call: TRBV6-1; cdr3_aa: CASSSLAGGAYEQYF; cdr3_nt: TGTGCCAGCAGCTCCTTAGCGGGAGGCGCCTACGAGCAGTACTTC
j_call: TRBJ1-1; cdr3_length: 14; clone_size: .; d_call: .; v_call: TRBV11-2; cdr3_aa: CASSRGPMNTEAFF; cdr3_nt: TGTGCCAGCAGCAGAGGGCCGATGAACACTGAAGCTTTCTTT
j_call: TRBJ2-7; cdr3_length: 13; clone_size: few; d_call: .; v_call: TRBV19; cdr3_aa: CASSIVLGGEQYF; cdr3_nt: TGTGCCAGTAGTATTGTTCTAGGGGGAGAGCAGTACTTC
j_call: TRBJ1-3; cdr3_length: 16; clone_size: .; d_call: .; v_call: TRBV5-4; cdr3_aa: CASSLGGTFSGNTIYF; cdr3_nt: TGTGCCAGCAGCTTGGGGGGCACTTTCTCTGGAAACACCATATATTTT
j_call: TRBJ1-5; cdr3_length: 13; clone_size: .; d_call: .; v_call: TRBV12-5; cdr3_aa: CASGLDMNQPQHF; cdr3_nt: TGTGCTAGTGGTTTGGATATGAATCAGCCCCAGCATTTT
j_call: TRBJ1-2; cdr3_length: 15; clone_size: .; d_call: TRBD1; v_call: TRBV5-6; cdr3_aa: CASSPGTGGRYGYTF; cdr3_nt: TGTGCCAGCAGCCCCGGGACAGGGGGTCGGTATGGCTACACCTTC
j_call: TRBJ2-7; cdr3_length: 13; clone_size: once; d_call: .; v_call: TRBV28; cdr3_aa: CASIPTASYEQYF; cdr3_nt: TGTGCCAGCATCCCGACAGCTTCCTACGAGCAGTACTTC
j_call: TRBJ1-2; cdr3_length: 13; clone_size: .; d_call: .; v_call: TRBV30; cdr3_aa: CAGRSRVAYGYTF; cdr3_nt: TGTGCCGGACGGAGCAGGGTGGCCTATGGCTACACCTTC
j_call: TRBJ2-3; cdr3_length: 13; clone_size: .; d_call: .; v_call: TRBV4-1; cdr3_aa: CASLKQGTDTQYF; cdr3_nt: TGCGCCAGCCTAAAGCAAGGCACAGATACGCAGTATTTT
j_call: TRBJ2-3; cdr3_length: 15; clone_size: few; d_call: TRBD1; v_call: TRBV25-1; cdr3_aa: CASSGGTVFTDTQYF; cdr3_nt: TGTGCCAGCAGTGGGGGGACAGTCTTCACAGATACGCAGTATTTT
j_call: TRBJ1-2; cdr3_length: 14; clone_size: .; d_call: .; v_call: TRBV7-9; cdr3_aa: CASSGGGENYGYTF; cdr3_nt: TGTGCCAGCAGTGGTGGGGGGGAGAACTATGGCTACACCTTC
j_call: TRBJ2-7; cdr3_length: 14; clone_size: .; d_call: TRBD1; v_call: TRBV19; cdr3_aa: CASTNGDRDNEQYF; cdr3_nt: TGTGCCAGTACCAACGGGGACAGGGATAACGAGCAGTACTTC
j_call: TRBJ2-1; cdr3_length: 15; clone_size: .; d_call: TRBD2; v_call: TRBV2; cdr3_aa: CASSEGLAGAYEQFF; cdr3_nt: TGTGCCAGCAGTGAGGGACTAGCGGGAGCCTATGAGCAGTTCTTC
j_call: TRBJ1-3; cdr3_length: 16; clone_size: .; d_call: .; v_call: TRBV7-8; cdr3_aa: CASSLAHRSSGNTIYF; cdr3_nt: TGTGCCAGCAGCTTAGCGCATAGAAGCTCTGGAAACACCATATATTTT
j_call: TRBJ2-3; cdr3_length: 17; clone_size: .; d_call: .; v_call: TRBV4-1; cdr3_aa: CASSQGAGSDSTDTQYF; cdr3_nt: TGCGCCAGCAGCCAAGGGGCGGGATCTGATAGCACAGATACGCAGTATTTT
j_call: TRBJ1-5; cdr3_length: 13; clone_size: .; d_call: .; v_call: TRBV2; cdr3_aa: CASTGDMNQPQHF; cdr3_nt: TGTGCCAGCACCGGGGACATGAATCAGCCCCAGCATTTT